This T cell receptor beta chain was captured in a study of blood T cells in healthy people across ages. Together with a sample-barcoded 5' primer, a J-beta primer mix was included in a second PCR lasting about 7 to 12 cycles. Each cDNA molecule was tagged by a template-switch adaptor that had 12 random nucleotides. Paired-end reads containing CDR3 totaled no fewer than 3 million for each sample. MiXCR, applied by TCRdb to the 5' RACE reads, yields one record per CDR3 protein. The sample records fewer than 950,000 distinct CDR3 sequences, around 34% being singletons. This clonotype was seen at least ten times. The antigen is not known. The study's findings and limits: The recorded TCR beta diversity per million T cells decreased in a roughly linear manner with age.

Trimming cost V 3 bases and J 4 bases, with 13 bases left between them. Germline V lookup: CDR1 DFQATT, CDR2 SNEGSKA (reference sequence). The CDR3 loop spans 14 amino acids. The sequence derives from a man aged 18-30 years in good health. The chain is built from TRBV20-1 and TRBJ2-1; D perhaps matches TRBD2 (7 bases). Source material: blood. CDR3 nucleotide sequence: TGCAGTGCTAGGGCGGGGGCCTTGTACAATGAGCAGTTCTTC. Residues: CSARAGALYNEQFF.